A selection of T cell receptor beta chains follows, all from one sample in a study of human T cells and chemical hapten exposure. Each CDR3 protein is one row after TCRdb ran MiXCR on the RACE reads. The sample carries about 120,000 distinct CDR3 sequences, roughly 14% recorded once. This sample comprised whole blood, obtained in connection with sensitization to the hapten diphenylcyclopropenone (DPC). Every receptor here comes from a woman aged 18-30 years with alopecia areata. Some clones in this sample may be carry-over from other donors' samples. CDR3s leave out the opening cysteine and the closing phenylalanine or tryptophan. The order of the fields is clone size, J gene, V gene, CDR3 protein. Only part of the rows carry a size: once, few, many, or a class if the clone is expanded.

clone_size: many
j_call: TRBJ1-1
v_call: TRBV11-2
cdr3_aa: ASSSRDKGGGTEPF

clone_size: few
j_call: TRBJ2-7
v_call: TRBV27
cdr3_aa: ASSFRALSSYEQY

clone_size: .
j_call: TRBJ2-7
v_call: TRBV20-1
cdr3_aa: SARPRHGDLSDEQY

clone_size: few
j_call: TRBJ2-1
v_call: TRBV24-1
cdr3_aa: ATSDLLTGTSLNEQF

clone_size: once
j_call: TRBJ2-3
v_call: TRBV5-1
cdr3_aa: ASSLDSASTDTQY

clone_size: few
j_call: TRBJ2-4
v_call: TRBV2
cdr3_aa: ASSESASGGATKNIQY

clone_size: few
j_call: TRBJ1-5
v_call: TRBV7-8
cdr3_aa: ASSRLTGQPQH

clone_size: .
j_call: TRBJ2-1
v_call: TRBV5-6
cdr3_aa: ASSPTSGGENEQF

clone_size: few
j_call: TRBJ1-5
v_call: TRBV4-2
cdr3_aa: ASSQVGRTGGPTQPQH

clone_size: .
j_call: TRBJ2-6
v_call: TRBV20-1
cdr3_aa: SARSRGAGANVLT

clone_size: few
j_call: TRBJ1-5
v_call: TRBV18
cdr3_aa: ASSPGQGVAQPQH

clone_size: few
j_call: TRBJ1-1
v_call: TRBV12-5
cdr3_aa: ASGLSVITEAF

clone_size: .
j_call: TRBJ2-4
v_call: TRBV7-6
cdr3_aa: ASSVAGGPGDIQY

clone_size: few
j_call: TRBJ2-7
v_call: TRBV29-1
cdr3_aa: SVEDRGTGLYEQY

clone_size: few
j_call: TRBJ1-5
v_call: TRBV7-9
cdr3_aa: ASSRDWDQPQH

clone_size: .
j_call: TRBJ2-1
v_call: TRBV7-9
cdr3_aa: ASSLGQGPSGEQF

clone_size: once
j_call: TRBJ2-7
v_call: TRBV4-1
cdr3_aa: ASSQEETGDYEQY

clone_size: .
j_call: TRBJ2-1
v_call: TRBV18
cdr3_aa: ASSPKTGGHYNEQF

clone_size: few
j_call: TRBJ1-6
v_call: TRBV14
cdr3_aa: ASSPRVGGAGAPLH

clone_size: many
j_call: TRBJ2-1
v_call: TRBV3-2
cdr3_aa: ASSQDGTTSTDLNEQF

clone_size: few
j_call: TRBJ2-5
v_call: TRBV11-2
cdr3_aa: ASSLGLRGLQETQY

clone_size: .
j_call: TRBJ1-5
v_call: TRBV6-2/TRBV6-3
cdr3_aa: ASSYPRGGSNQPQH

clone_size: many
j_call: TRBJ1-2
v_call: TRBV20-1
cdr3_aa: SASLQGINYGYT

clone_size: .
j_call: TRBJ1-1
v_call: TRBV6-5
cdr3_aa: ASRGGPNTEAF

clone_size: many
j_call: TRBJ1-5
v_call: TRBV6-2/TRBV6-3
cdr3_aa: ASGKEGTADRFNQPQH

clone_size: few
j_call: TRBJ1-5
v_call: TRBV6-2/TRBV6-3
cdr3_aa: ASRGILRTGGYYSNQPQH

clone_size: .
j_call: TRBJ2-7
v_call: TRBV4-2
cdr3_aa: ASSPIGQTYEQY

clone_size: few
j_call: TRBJ1-5
v_call: TRBV9
cdr3_aa: ASSTFTNQPQH

clone_size: .
j_call: TRBJ2-1
v_call: TRBV5-1
cdr3_aa: ASSLVQGNYNEQF

clone_size: .
j_call: TRBJ1-5
v_call: TRBV30
cdr3_aa: AWSVEGYGNQPQH

clone_size: many
j_call: TRBJ1-5
v_call: TRBV6-2/TRBV6-3
cdr3_aa: ASSAKGNNQPQH

clone_size: .
j_call: TRBJ2-5
v_call: TRBV10-3
cdr3_aa: ATRTGQGQETQY

clone_size: .
j_call: TRBJ2-1
v_call: TRBV11-2
cdr3_aa: ASSLDPFDYNEQF

clone_size: few
j_call: TRBJ2-2
v_call: TRBV6-2/TRBV6-3
cdr3_aa: ATWDRGTGELF

clone_size: .
j_call: TRBJ1-5
v_call: TRBV12-3/TRBV12-4
cdr3_aa: ASSHNGVRQPQH

clone_size: few
j_call: TRBJ1-1
v_call: TRBV5-1
cdr3_aa: ASSGGLARTEAF

clone_size: few
j_call: TRBJ2-7
v_call: TRBV7-6
cdr3_aa: ASSLSTAYEQY

clone_size: .
j_call: TRBJ1-5
v_call: TRBV19
cdr3_aa: ASSPQGQGNQPQH

clone_size: .
j_call: TRBJ1-6
v_call: TRBV12-5
cdr3_aa: ASGRTGFSGSPLH

clone_size: few
j_call: TRBJ1-6
v_call: TRBV6-2/TRBV6-3
cdr3_aa: ASTGSSNSPLH

clone_size: many
j_call: TRBJ1-1
v_call: TRBV6-2/TRBV6-3
cdr3_aa: ASSYSVYRTEAF

clone_size: .
j_call: TRBJ1-2
v_call: TRBV20-1
cdr3_aa: SARDPGRAYGYT